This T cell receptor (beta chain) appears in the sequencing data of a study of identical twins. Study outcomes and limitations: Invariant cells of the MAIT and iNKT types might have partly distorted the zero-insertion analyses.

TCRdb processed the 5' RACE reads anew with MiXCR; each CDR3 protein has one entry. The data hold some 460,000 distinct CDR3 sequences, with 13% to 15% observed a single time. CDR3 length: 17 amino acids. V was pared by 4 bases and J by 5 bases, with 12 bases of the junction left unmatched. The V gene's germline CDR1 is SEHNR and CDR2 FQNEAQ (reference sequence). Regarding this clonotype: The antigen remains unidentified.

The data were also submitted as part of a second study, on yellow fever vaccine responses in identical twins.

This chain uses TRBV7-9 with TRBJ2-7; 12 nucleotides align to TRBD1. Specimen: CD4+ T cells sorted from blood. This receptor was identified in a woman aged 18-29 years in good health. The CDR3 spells CASSWDRGLSLLDEQYF. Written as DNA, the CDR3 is TGTGCCAGCAGCTGGGACAGGGGGCTTAGCCTTTTAGACGAGCAGTACTTC.